The rows below give T cell receptor beta chains drawn from one sample of a study of blood T cell repertoires in COVID-19. Profiled with immunoSEQ multiplex PCR; TCRdb holds only in-frame clones, not every one. The data contain about 260,000 clones, about 83% of them seen just once; the ten biggest clones take up roughly 2%. The sequenced sample consisted of PBMCs or T cells enriched from blood (not recorded which). The receptor source for this set is a woman aged 50 to 60 who had recovered from COVID-19. Each CDR3 is given with its conserved first and last residue. The D gene is left open where the match is weak. Clone size is given for some rows only: seen once, a few or many times, or a class if the clone is expanded.

TRBD1,.,TRBV6-1,TRBJ1-3,TGTGCCAGCAGTGACAGACAGGGGGTTCTAAGTTTTTCTGGAAACACCATATATTTT,CASSDRQGVLSFSGNTIYF
TRBD1,.,TRBV7-2,TRBJ1-1,TGTGCCAGCAGCTACCGACAGGGGCTCGCGGTGAACACTGAAGCTTTCTTT,CASSYRQGLAVNTEAFF
TRBD1,once,TRBV7-2,TRBJ1-5,TGTGCCAGCAGCTTAGACAGGGGGGATTATCAGCCCCAGCATTTT,CASSLDRGDYQPQHF
.,once,TRBV5-8,TRBJ1-5,TGTGCCAGCAGCCCCGCTTTTCGAAGGGAGGCTCAGCCCCAGCATTTT,CASSPAFRREAQPQHF
.,.,TRBV6-5,TRBJ1-2,TGTGCCAGCTATACAAGACAGCCCAACTATGGCTACACCTTC,CASYTRQPNYGYTF
.,.,TRBV10-1,TRBJ1-1,TGCGCCAGCAGCCGTAACATGAACACTGAAGCTTTCTTT,CASSRNMNTEAFF
.,.,TRBV11-3,TRBJ2-7,TGTGCCAGCAGCCTCGGCGGCGGAAGGCCCTACGAGCAGTACTTC,CASSLGGGRPYEQYF
TRBD1,few,TRBV14,TRBJ1-1,TGTGCCAGCAGCCATCCAGGACAGGTAACGAACACTGAAGCTTTCTTT,CASSHPGQVTNTEAFF
.,.,TRBV21-1,TRBJ2-1,TGTGCCAGCAGCAATGGACTAGCGGAGATACCCTCTTACAATGAGCAGTTCTTC,CASSNGLAEIPSYNEQFF
TRBD1,.,TRBV11-2,TRBJ1-1,TGTGCCAGCAGCTTAGTTGGGATGACACAGGGGGCAGGTGAAGCTTTCTTT,CASSLVGMTQGAGEAFF
TRBD1,.,TRBV5-1,TRBJ2-7,TGCGCCAGCAGCGCTGTGGGACAGGTCCACGAGCAGTACTTC,CASSAVGQVHEQYF
TRBD1,.,TRBV15,TRBJ2-2,TGTGCCACCAGCGCCCGGGACAGAGGAAACACCGGGGAGCTGTTTTTT,CATSARDRGNTGELFF
.,few,TRBV30,TRBJ1-4,TGTGCCTGGAGTGAAGGAGCGGGGCTTGGTGAAAAACTGTTTTTT,CAWSEGAGLGEKLFF
TRBD1,.,TRBV4-1,TRBJ1-1,TGCGCCAGCAGCCAAGATCACAGGGGGTGGAACACTGAAGCTTTCTTT,CASSQDHRGWNTEAFF
.,.,TRBV30,TRBJ2-1,TGTGCCTGGAGGCCTCGACAGGTGACCTCCTACAATGAGCAGTTCTTC,CAWRPRQVTSYNEQFF
.,.,TRBV7-8,TRBJ1-3,TGTGCCAGCAGCCCGAATTCTCGGGGGTCTGGAAACACCATATATTTT,CASSPNSRGSGNTIYF
.,.,TRBV15,TRBJ1-4,TGTGCCACCAGCGAGGCCCAGGGGTCCCTCATGATTGCTAATGAAAAACTGTTTTTT,CATSEAQGSLMIANEKLFF
TRBD1,.,TRBV7-2,TRBJ1-4,TGTGCCAGCAGCCCGGCAGCCAGGGGGCAGGAAAAACTGTTTTTT,CASSPAARGQEKLFF
.,.,TRBV7-2,TRBJ2-6,TGTGCCAGCAGCTCCAGTAACTCTGGGGCCAACGTCCTGACTTTC,CASSSSNSGANVLTF
TRBD1,.,TRBV5-1,TRBJ1-1,TGCGCCAGTGGGACAGAACAGACTAACACTGAAGCTTTCTTT,CASGTEQTNTEAFF
.,.,TRBV5-6,TRBJ1-1,TGTGCCAGCAGCAGCCTCGTCGGCGGGTTGAACACTGAAGCTTTCTTT,CASSSLVGGLNTEAFF
TRBD2,once,TRBV28,TRBJ2-3,TGTGCCAGCAGTATCCGGACTAGCGGGACTAGCACAGATACGCAGTATTTT,CASSIRTSGTSTDTQYF
TRBD1,.,TRBV28,TRBJ1-5,TGTGCCAGCAGTCCCCAGACAGGGCATCAGCCCCAGCATTTT,CASSPQTGHQPQHF